This T cell receptor (beta chain) was profiled in a study of naive CD8 T cells in extremely preterm neonates. About 19,000 to 100,000 naive CD8+ T cells were sorted per sample. Assay: immunoSEQ multiplex PCR; the TCRdb copy retains only in-frame clones and omits some. The table shows 4,000 to 4,500 clones, with roughly 97% occurring only once. Germline trimming cut 0 bases from V and 5 bases from J; bases unmatched to any gene: 10. The germline V gene has CDR1 LGHNA and CDR2 YSLEER. The CDR3 length is 18 residues. Of note for this clone: Its specificity is unknown.

Points from the study as a whole: Preterm neonates shared more CDR3 nucleotide sequences (roughly 2.7%) than older groups. Preterm CDR3s were shorter than older groups', with fewer N additions and less trimming. The authors flagged variable productive template counts in preterm samples.

The chain joins TRBV4-3 to TRBJ1-1; the match to TRBD1 covers 12 bases. Sequencing was carried out using naive CD8+ T cells from blood. The receptor comes from a human donor in good health. The CDR3: CASSQDFRGQGARTEAFF. DNA of the CDR3: TGCGCCAGCAGCCAAGATTTTAGGGGACAGGGGGCGCGTACTGAAGCTTTCTTT.